This paragraph reports one TCR beta chain. CDR1 and CDR2 from the germline V gene are LNHDA and SQIVND (reference sequence). V was trimmed by 3 bases and J by 0 bases, leaving 8 bases between them. The CDR3 consists of 14 residues. Reverse transcription of roughly 0.5 to 1 ug RNA was performed with random hexamers. Multiplex immunoSEQ PCR targeted 54 Vbeta and 13 Jbeta TCR beta segments. TCRdb re-derived calls from the immunoSEQ multiplex PCR reads in MiXCR, one entry per CDR3 protein. The sample lists approximately 190,000 distinct CDR3 sequences; approximately 94% were seen once. The sample is drawn from a study of CD8 T cells in Susac syndrome. Background on the study: Sequenced Susac syndrome patients included about six with active disease and under 10 who were in remission. Patients with Susac syndrome were therapy-naive, taking corticosteroids, with some also receiving intravenous immunoglobulin, or taking intravenous immunoglobulin alone at the time their blood was drawn.

The T cells that were sequenced for TCR beta were CD8+ and CD4+ cells from blood. The clonotype comes from a human donor with Susac syndrome. The V gene is TRBV19, the J gene TRBJ1-1; D is unresolved. Sequenced material: CD4+ T cells from PBMCs. The CDR3 spells CASSIGVMNTEAFF. The CDR3 coding sequence is TGTGCCAGTAGTATCGGAGTGATGAACACTGAAGCTTTCTTT.